The present T cell receptor beta chain was sequenced within a study of blood T cell repertoires in COVID-19. At the level of the study: Donors in the United States, Italy and Spain gave samples during acute or convalescent COVID-19.

In the authors' methods: Using reference gene primer amplification, nucleated cell counts were estimated. TCRdb keeps only in-frame clones here, not all; method: immunoSEQ multiplex PCR. That table supplies the V and J calls and clone size; D and trimming were determined from the DNA. The sample includes about 150,000 clones, about 89% of them seen just once. The CDR3 is 14 residues long. V was trimmed by 0 bases and J by 6 bases, leaving 12 bases between them. Germline CDR1 and CDR2: GTSNPN and SVGIG (reference sequence). The receptor comes from a man in his fifties or sixties with acute or convalescent COVID-19. The rearrangement links TRBV30 to TRBJ1-5; TRBD1 is a possible D gene (5 bases). Sequencing used peripheral blood. CDR3 in DNA: TGTGCCTGGAGTGTAGGGGTAATCAGTCAGCCCCAGCATTTT. It specifies CAWSVGVISQPQHF.